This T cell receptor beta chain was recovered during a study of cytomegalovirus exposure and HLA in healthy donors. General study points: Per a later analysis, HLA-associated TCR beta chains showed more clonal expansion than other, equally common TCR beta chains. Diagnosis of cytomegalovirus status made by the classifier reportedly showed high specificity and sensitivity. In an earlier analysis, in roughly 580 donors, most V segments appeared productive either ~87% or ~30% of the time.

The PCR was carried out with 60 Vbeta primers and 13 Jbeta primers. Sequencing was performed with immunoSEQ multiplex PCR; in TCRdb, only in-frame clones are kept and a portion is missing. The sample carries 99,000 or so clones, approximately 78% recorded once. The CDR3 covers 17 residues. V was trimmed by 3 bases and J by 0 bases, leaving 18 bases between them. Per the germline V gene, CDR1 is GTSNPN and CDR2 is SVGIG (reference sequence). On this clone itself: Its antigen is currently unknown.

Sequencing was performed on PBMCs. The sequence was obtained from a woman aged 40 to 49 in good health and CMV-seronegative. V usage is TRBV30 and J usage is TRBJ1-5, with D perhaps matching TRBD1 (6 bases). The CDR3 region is CAWRTQGRGYSNQPQHF. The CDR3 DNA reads TGTGCCTGGAGAACTCAGGGAAGGGGGTATAGCAATCAGCCCCAGCATTTT.